These 26 T cell receptor beta chains were all obtained from the same sample, sequenced in a study of T cell changes during pregnancy in multiple sclerosis. Here immunoSEQ multiplex PCR was the method, and the copy in TCRdb shows in-frame clones only, minus some. The table has 55,000 or so clones, about nine tenths seen once. This specimen was CD4+ T cells from peripheral blood mononuclear cells, taken after pregnancy. The source is a female donor with multiple sclerosis, enrolled in a pregnancy study.

This clone was seen more than once but under ten times. The chain links TRBV6-5 to TRBJ1-6; D remains unclear. The CDR3 has 15 amino acids. The V gene's germline CDR1 is MNHEY and CDR2 SVGAGI. The ends were cut back, 8 bases at V and 0 bases at J, with 11 bases in the middle. The CDR3 region is CASGLRSSYNSPLHF. CDR3 DNA: TGTGCCAGCGGACTGCGGAGCTCCTATAATTCACCCCTCCACTTT.

The chain employs TRBV28 and TRBJ1-2; 7 positions agree with TRBD1. Per germline, CDR1 MDHEN and CDR2 SYDVKM. The CDR3 is 11 residues long. V lost 4 bases to trimming and J lost 8 bases; unmatched junction nucleotides: 1. The CDR3, as DNA: TGTGCCAGCAGTTCGGACAGGGGCTACACCTTC. Translated, it gives CASSSDRGYTF.

V is TRBV4-2 and J is TRBJ2-7; TRBD1 matches 8 bases. There are 15 residues in the CDR3. The germline CDR1 and CDR2 sequences are LGHNA and YNFKEQ. V dropped 0 bases and J dropped 7; count of bases not matched to a gene: 8. CDR3 DNA sequence: TGTGCCAGCAGCCAAGATTCGACAGGGGTACGGGAGCAGTACTTC. Translated, it gives CASSQDSTGVREQYF.

The chain is built from TRBV19 and TRBJ1-1, with 8 bases aligning to TRBD1. Trimming at V came to 5 bases and at J to 6 bases, leaving 11 bases not matched to a gene. The CDR3 runs 15 residues. Germline V gene data show CDR1 as LNHDA and CDR2 as SQIVND (reference sequence). The CDR3 coding sequence is TGTGCCAGTAGTCCGTCGCACAGGGGGAGGTCTGAAGCTTTCTTT. This encodes CASSPSHRGRSEAFF.

This clone was recorded only once. The rearrangement links TRBV11-2 to TRBJ2-5, with a weak D call TRBD1 (6 bases). The CDR3 totals 14 residues. V was shortened by 5 bases and J by 1 base, with 11 bases between the two germline ends. The V gene's germline CDR1 is SGHAT and CDR2 FQNNGV. The CDR3 DNA reads TGTGCCAGCAGCCAAAGGGGGTCCCAAGAGACCCAGTACTTC. It codes for CASSQRGSQETQYF.

The V gene is TRBV28, the J gene TRBJ1-1, with D possibly being TRBD1 (6 bases). CDR1 is MDHEN, CDR2 SYDVKM, per germline. Trimming took off 5 bases at V and 5 bases at J, with 21 bases between the two ends. The CDR3 sequence is 16 residues long. The CDR3 coding sequence is TGTGCCAGCAGTCCCTCCGGGACACCAACGAATACTGAAGCTTTCTTT. Translation: CASSPSGTPTNTEAFF.

The chain combines TRBV19 with TRBJ1-3; D is perhaps TRBD1 (5 bases). V dropped 5 bases and J dropped 1 base, with 9 bases sitting between them. The CDR3 is 14 amino acids. Germline V gene sequence: CDR1 LNHDA, CDR2 SQIVND (reference sequence). In nucleotides, the CDR3 is TGTGCCAGTAGTCAACAGGTTTCTGGAAACACCATATATTTT. Translation: CASSQQVSGNTIYF.

In its sample, this clone was seen once. This chain connects TRBV7-9 to TRBJ1-4, with 9 nucleotides matching TRBD1. The V gene's germline CDR1 is SEHNR and CDR2 FQNEAQ (reference sequence). The CDR3 is 15 residues long. With V trimmed by 5 bases and J by 6 bases, 7 bases remained unmatched. CDR3 in DNA: TGTGCCAGCAGCCCTACAGGGGGCGGCGATGAAAAACTGTTTTTT. Protein: CASSPTGGGDEKLFF. The variable domain in full, completed from reference TRBV7-9 and TRBJ1-4, reads DTGVSQNPRHKITKRGQNVTFRCDPISEHNRLYWYRQTLGQGPEFLTYFQNEAQLEKSRLLSDRFSAERPKGSFSTLEIQRTEQGDSAMYLCASSPTGGGDEKLFFGSGTQLSVL.

The gene calls are TRBV27 and TRBJ1-2; D gene ambiguous. Trimming pared 5 bases from V and 6 bases from J, leaving 16 bases between. CDR3 length: 14 amino acids. Germline V gene sequence: CDR1 MNHEY, CDR2 SMNVEV (reference sequence). The CDR3 spells CASSPRLQVDGYTF. The CDR3 DNA is TGTGCCAGCAGTCCGAGACTACAAGTTGATGGCTACACCTTC.

The chain carries TRBV29-1 and TRBJ1-2; perhaps TRBD1 as D (5 bases). From germline, CDR1 is SQVTM and CDR2 ANQGSEA. Between the trimmed V and J ends, which lost 7 bases and 5 bases, there was a span of 11 bases. This CDR3 region has 11 residues. The CDR3 sequence: CSGGTLYGYTF. In DNA, the CDR3 is TGCAGCGGTGGGACTCTTTATGGCTACACCTTC.

The V call is TRBV29-1, the J call TRBJ1-2; a weak D match, TRBD1 (5 bases). This CDR3 comprises 14 residues. Germline V CDR1 and CDR2: SQVTM, ANQGSEA. The V and J ends lost 7 bases and 0 bases respectively, with 15 bases between them. The CDR3 sequence: CSARRVGPNYGYTF. CDR3 coding DNA: TGCAGCGCCCGCCGGGTGGGGCCTAACTATGGCTACACCTTC.

The chain carries TRBV2 and TRBJ2-3, with TRBD1 as a possible D gene (7 bases). CDR3 length: 14 residues. Germline CDR1 reads SNHLY; CDR2 reads FYNNEI. The germline V and J ends were trimmed by 6 bases and 2 bases, with 12 bases remaining between them. DNA of the CDR3: TGTGCCAGCAGACGGGGGACAGTCACAGATACGCAGTATTTT. Protein product: CASRRGTVTDTQYF.

V usage is TRBV30 and J usage is TRBJ1-3, with D unclear. Germline loops: CDR1 GTSNPN, CDR2 SVGIG (reference sequence). This CDR3 is 16 amino acids long. V gave up 5 bases and J gave up 0 bases, with 17 bases separating them. The CDR3 is CAWVGPGKGSGNTIYF. The CDR3 DNA follows: TGTGCCTGGGTAGGCCCGGGAAAAGGCTCTGGAAACACCATATATTTT.

The chain has TRBV5-1 and TRBJ1-2, with 9 bases identical to TRBD1. This CDR3 has 14 residues. The junction had 8 bases not matched to a gene; V was cut back by 4 bases and J by 7 bases. CDR1 is SGHRS, CDR2 YFSETQ, per germline. The CDR3 reads CASSGGDRDSGYTF. In DNA form, the CDR3 reads TGCGCCAGCAGCGGGGGGGACAGGGACAGTGGCTACACCTTC.

The chain joins TRBV7-8 to TRBJ2-1; 11 bases align to TRBD1. V trimming: 1 base; J trimming: 8 bases; junction bases outside the gene matches: 1. This CDR3 region has 14 residues. Germline CDR1 reads SGHVS; CDR2 reads FQNEAQ. CDR3 sequence reads: CASSLGTGGDEQFF. The CDR3 nucleotides read TGTGCCAGCAGCTTAGGGACAGGGGGCGATGAGCAGTTCTTC.

V gene TRBV5-1 combines with J gene TRBJ1-2, with TRBD1 as a possible D gene (5 bases). The CDR3 runs to 14 residues. Trimming shortened V by 4 bases and J by 5 bases, and 15 bases separated the two germline ends. Germline assignment: CDR1 SGHRS and CDR2 YFSETQ. The CDR3: CASSVGHFIYGYTF. Here the CDR3 DNA reads TGCGCCAGCAGCGTAGGACACTTTATATATGGCTACACCTTC.

The CDR3 DNA reads as TGTGCCAGCAGCTTTCAAGAGGCAGCGAGCTCTGGAAACACCATATATTTT. It codes for CASSFQEAASSGNTIYF. This chain links TRBV9 with TRBJ1-3; D uncertain. The V and J ends lost 4 bases and 0 bases respectively, with 17 bases between them. The germline V gene has CDR1 SGDLS and CDR2 YYNGEE. There are 17 residues in the CDR3.

The gene calls are TRBV7-2 and TRBJ1-1, with D possibly TRBD1 on 5 matching bases. The V gene lost 7 bases and the J gene lost 6 bases, with 21 bases spanning the gap. Germline CDR1 and CDR2: SGHTA and FQGNSA. The CDR3 spans 15 residues. This chain's CDR3 is CASTSRGPLPPEAFF. CDR3 coding DNA: TGTGCCAGCACGTCAAGGGGCCCTCTACCCCCTGAAGCTTTCTTT.

This clone has only one observation. The chain uses TRBV19 and TRBJ1-5; D unclear. The germline V gene has CDR1 LNHDA and CDR2 SQIVND (reference sequence). The CDR3 is 14 residues long. Trimming took off 0 bases at V and 4 bases at J, with 7 bases between the two ends. The CDR3 DNA reads as TGTGCCAGTAGTATAGAACTGGTGAATCAGCCCCAGCATTTT. This codes for CASSIELVNQPQHF.

This chain uses TRBV6-1 with TRBJ2-7; D perhaps matches TRBD2 (7 bases). Germline CDR1 reads MNHNS; CDR2 reads SASEGT. The CDR3 is 13 residues long. With 10 bases removed from V and 5 bases from J, the gap between germline ends came to 18 bases. The DNA for the CDR3 is TGTGCCACAGGGGACTATCAGGGCGACGAGCAGTACTTC. Residues: CATGDYQGDEQYF.

The rearrangement joins TRBV10-3 to TRBJ1-5, with a tentative D call TRBD1 (5 bases). Germline V gene sequence: CDR1 ENHRY, CDR2 SYGVKD. The CDR3 has 18 residues. The V end lost 0 bases, the J end lost 0 bases, and 15 bases lay between the germline ends. The CDR3 is CAISESGQTAYSNQPQHF. CDR3 nucleotide sequence: TGTGCCATCAGTGAGTCGGGTCAGACAGCCTATAGCAATCAGCCCCAGCATTTT.

The chain has TRBV12-5 and TRBJ1-5, with 9 positions matching TRBD1. The CDR3 spans 14 residues. The V segment lost 9 bases and the J segment 7 bases; nucleotides outside the gene matches: 10. In germline, CDR1 is LGHNT, CDR2 FRNRAP. Here the CDR3 DNA reads TGTGCTAGCGGGCTGGGACAGGGAAAGCAGCCCCAGCATTTT. This codes for CASGLGQGKQPQHF.

The CDR3 region is CASSPRDRVSGANVLTF. CDR3 DNA: TGTGCCAGCTCACCACGGGACAGGGTCTCTGGGGCCAACGTCCTGACTTTC. The rearrangement uses TRBV18 and TRBJ2-6, with TRBD1 matching 9 bases. The CDR3 consists of 17 residues. J was trimmed by 0 bases and V by 1 base; bases with no gene match: 1. Germline V gene sequence: CDR1 KGHSH, CDR2 LQKENI.

This clone came up once. V gene TRBV5-4 combines with J gene TRBJ1-1; D is undetermined. The CDR3 length is 15 residues. The germline V and J ends were trimmed by 0 bases and 7 bases, with 16 bases remaining between them. CDR1 and CDR2 (germline): SGHNT, YYREEE (reference sequence). For the CDR3, the DNA is TGTGCCAGCAGCTTGGGGGTAGGGCCCGAGGGTGAAGCTTTCTTT. It yields the protein CASSLGVGPEGEAFF.

This clone showed up just once. The rearrangement links TRBV5-1 to TRBJ1-1; 7 positions match TRBD1. V was clipped by 3 bases and J by 5 bases; unmatched bases: 10. The CDR3 contains 15 residues. Germline assignment: CDR1 SGHRS and CDR2 YFSETQ. The CDR3 reads CASSYLQGKGTEAFF. DNA of the CDR3: TGCGCCAGCAGCTACTTACAGGGGAAAGGAACTGAAGCTTTCTTT.

The V gene is TRBV6-1, the J gene TRBJ1-1; no clear D gene. Germline CDR1 reads MNHNS; CDR2 reads SASEGT. This CDR3 contains 15 residues. Trimming removed 8 bases from V and 0 bases from J, with 16 bases in between. CDR3 in DNA: TGTGCCAGCCGAGCTAGGAGAGGGATGAACACTGAAGCTTTCTTT. Its translation is CASRARRGMNTEAFF.